This T cell receptor (beta chain) was captured by sequencing in a study of monozygotic twins with inflammatory bowel disease. Notes on the study in general: Varying immunosuppressive regimens may have increased patient repertoire variability. For IBD, no single strong associated signal or clonotype was supported. Different subtypes (of T cells) could not be told apart from one another.

The CDR3 has 11 amino acids. Germline V lookup: CDR1 LNHDA, CDR2 SQIVND (reference sequence). Of note for this clonotype: Antigen specificity is unknown.

For both chains, the TCRalpha and TCRbeta cDNA went through two nested PCRs of approximately 16 and 10 cycles. TCRdb derives one entry per CDR3 protein from the 5' RACE reads, leaving out DNA. The sample has about 150,000 distinct CDR3 sequences. The sequenced sample was blood. The clonotype was recovered from a human donor with ulcerative colitis or Crohn's disease, or a healthy co-twin of an affected twin (not recorded which). The chain recombines TRBV19 with TRBJ1-2. The CDR3 is CASRENYGYTF.